The 13 T cell receptor beta chains in this list originate from one sample, sequenced in a study of blood T cell repertoires in COVID-19 (dated by TCRdb to 2018 to 2021). Preparation of the library involved the immunoSEQ multiplex PCR assay. Entries here come from immuneACCESS through TCRdb and include only in-frame sequences with V and J called. Some clones fail to appear in such tables; in the studies checked, an unresolved V gene covers under half of the shortfall, and the cause of the remainder is unknown. The sample records about 250,000 clones, more than 70% of which are singletons. The top ten hold around 6% of the sample. The source material was peripheral blood. The receptors come from a woman older than 75 with COVID-19, enrolled during active disease.

The chain couples TRBV24-1 to TRBJ2-2; weak D call: TRBD1 (6 bases). In germline, CDR1 is KGHDR, CDR2 SFDVKD. Trimming removed 6 bases from V and 8 bases from J, with 12 bases in between. The CDR3 extends over 13 amino acids. CDR3 in amino acids: CATSRYRAGELFF. CDR3 DNA: TGTGCCACCAGTCGTTACAGGGCGGGGGAGCTGTTTTTT.

The CDR3 bases are TGTGCCAGTAGTCCCCCTTCATACACGTATTATTATCAGCCCCAGCATTTT. This translates into CASSPPSYTYYYQPQHF. This chain links TRBV19 with TRBJ1-5, with D uncertain. CDR1 and CDR2 (germline): LNHDA, SQIVND (reference sequence). Deletions cut 5 bases from V and 5 bases from J, with 22 bases between. The CDR3 contains 17 residues.

The chain has TRBV18 and TRBJ1-1; D is unresolved. CDR1 and CDR2 from the germline V gene are KGHSH and LQKENI. The CDR3 has 15 residues. The ends were cut back, 2 bases at V and 4 bases at J, with 14 bases in the middle. The CDR3 here is CASSPEERMGTEAFF. CDR3 DNA sequence: TGTGCCAGCTCACCAGAGGAAAGGATGGGCACTGAAGCTTTCTTT.

The rearrangement joins TRBV6-6 to TRBJ2-1; D is possibly TRBD2 (7 bases). CDR1 and CDR2 (germline): MNHNY, SVGAGI (reference sequence). The CDR3 runs to 15 residues. With 8 bases removed from V and 7 bases from J, the gap between germline ends came to 21 bases. The CDR3 is CASGGAGLMGNEQFF. For the CDR3, the DNA is TGTGCCAGCGGGGGGGCAGGGTTGATGGGAAATGAGCAGTTCTTC.

This sequence joins TRBV9 and TRBJ1-1, with 7 bases matching TRBD1. J lost 8 bases, V lost 1 base, and 5 bases had no gene match. CDR3 length equals 13 residues. The V gene's germline CDR1 is SGDLS and CDR2 YYNGEE. The DNA for the CDR3 is TGTGCCAGCAGCGTACATGTGACAGGGGAAGCTTTCTTT. Protein product: CASSVHVTGEAFF.

The V gene is TRBV28, the J gene TRBJ1-4; D call uncertain. CDR1 MDHEN and CDR2 SYDVKM come from the germline V gene. This CDR3 has 14 residues. V lost 2 bases and J 3 bases, leaving 7 bases between the germline ends. The CDR3 here is CASSLVAANEKLFF. The CDR3, as DNA: TGTGCCAGCAGTTTAGTGGCAGCTAATGAAAAACTGTTTTTT.

Here the CDR3 reads CASSQDPSEAFF. The CDR3 nucleotides are TGTGCCAGCAGCCAAGACCCCTCCGAAGCTTTCTTT. The V gene is TRBV3-1 (or the pseudogene TRBV3-2), the J gene TRBJ1-1; no definite D call. This CDR3 spans 12 amino acids. Germline loops: CDR1 LGHDT, CDR2 YNNKEL (reference sequence). With 0 bases removed from V and 8 bases from J, the gap between germline ends came to 7 bases.

The chain is built from TRBV9 and TRBJ1-3; 7 bases line up with TRBD1. Germline V gene sequence: CDR1 SGDLS, CDR2 YYNGEE. This CDR3 comprises 14 residues. Trimming took 4 bases from V and 2 from J; bases not matched to a gene: 3. CDR3 sequence: CASSRTGAGNTIYF. CDR3 bases: TGTGCCAGCAGCAGAACAGGGGCTGGAAACACCATATATTTT.

The sample holds one count of this clone. The chain uses TRBV27 and TRBJ1-1, with D maybe TRBD1 (5 bases). CDR3 size: 15 residues. The ends were cut back, 3 bases at V and 6 bases at J, with 17 bases in the middle. Germline-derived CDR1 and CDR2 are MNHEY and SMNVEV (reference sequence). Here the CDR3 DNA reads TGTGCCAGCAGTTTTTCCACAGGTGGGATCGCTGAAGCTTTCTTT. Residues: CASSFSTGGIAEAFF.

V and J are TRBV4-1 and TRBJ2-2, with 7 bases lining up with TRBD1. There are 15 residues in the CDR3. V trimming: 2 bases; J trimming: 10 bases; junction bases outside the gene matches: 10. In germline, CDR1 is MGHRA, CDR2 YSYEKL. The CDR3 spells CASSQPLTTGPELFF. The CDR3 coding sequence is TGCGCCAGCAGCCAACCCTTAACGACAGGGCCGGAGCTGTTTTTT.

The chain couples TRBV27 to TRBJ1-5, with unresolved D. Trimming stripped 7 bases from V and 0 bases from J, with 16 bases between. Germline V gives CDR1 MNHEY, CDR2 SMNVEV (reference sequence). The CDR3 is 16 amino acids. The CDR3 nucleotides read TGTGCCAGCAAGGAGGGCAGTTATTATAGCAATCAGCCCCAGCATTTT. Amino acids: CASKEGSYYSNQPQHF.

The chain employs TRBV6-5 and TRBJ1-2; TRBD1 matches 7 bases. Trimming removed 8 bases from V and 7 bases from J; junction bases left unmatched: 7. CDR3 length equals 12 residues. CDR1 is MNHEY, CDR2 SVGAGI, per germline. In DNA form, the CDR3 reads TGTGCCAGCGGGGGACAGTTTTTTGGCTACACCTTC. Translation: CASGGQFFGYTF.

This chain connects TRBV5-1 to TRBJ1-1; D is perhaps TRBD1 (6 bases). Germline V gene lookup returns CDR1 SGHRS and CDR2 YFSETQ. Trimming left V 3 bases short and J 1 base short, with 13 bases between. There are 15 residues in the CDR3. The CDR3 DNA sequence: TGCGCCAGCAGCTGGGCGGGGGCTCGGAACACTGAAGCTTTCTTT. Its translation is CASSWAGARNTEAFF.